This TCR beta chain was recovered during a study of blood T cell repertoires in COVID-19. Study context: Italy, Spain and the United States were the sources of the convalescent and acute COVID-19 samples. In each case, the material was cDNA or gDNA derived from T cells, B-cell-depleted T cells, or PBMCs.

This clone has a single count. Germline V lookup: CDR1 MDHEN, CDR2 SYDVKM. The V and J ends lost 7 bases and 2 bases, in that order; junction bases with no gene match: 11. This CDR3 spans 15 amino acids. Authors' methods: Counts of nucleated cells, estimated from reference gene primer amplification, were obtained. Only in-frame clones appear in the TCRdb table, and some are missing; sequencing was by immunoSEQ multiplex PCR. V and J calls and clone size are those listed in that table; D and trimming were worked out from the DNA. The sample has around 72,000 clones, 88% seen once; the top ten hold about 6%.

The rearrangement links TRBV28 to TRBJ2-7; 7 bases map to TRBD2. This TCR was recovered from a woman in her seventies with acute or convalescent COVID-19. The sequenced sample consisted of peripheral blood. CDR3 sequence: CASISPGGLTYEQYF. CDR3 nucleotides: TGTGCCAGCATATCCCCGGGAGGCCTCACCTACGAGCAGTACTTC.